Listed here are 15 T cell receptor beta chains from one sample, sequenced in a study of kidney transplant recipient with SARS-CoV-2 infection. Via MiXCR, TCRdb re-called the reads, giving one row per CDR3 protein. Here the sample spans under 250,000 distinct CDR3 sequences, less than 35% being singletons. The sequenced sample was a blood sample, obtained at baseline and on day 111 from a kidney transplant recipient. The source is a male patient in his thirties who had COVID-19 and was a kidney transplant recipient. Some T cells may be provided by the graft donor.

About this clonotype itself: A junction boundary mismatches the germline segment, possibly from a read error. This chain joins TRBV30 and TRBJ2-3, with 9 nucleotides matching TRBD2. This CDR3 is built from 15 residues. Per the germline V gene, CDR1 is GTSNPN and CDR2 is SVGIG (reference sequence). The DNA for the CDR3 is TGTGCCTGGAGTTCGCAGCGGGAGGTCCCAGATACGCAGTGTTTT. As protein: CAWSSQREVPDTQCF.

This clonotype has a handful of counts. The V call is TRBV20-1, the J call TRBJ2-3; 8 bases align to TRBD2. Germline values: CDR1 DFQATT, CDR2 SNEGSKA (reference sequence). There are 16 residues in the CDR3. Unmatched junction bases numbered 14, after V lost 3 bases and J lost 6 bases. CDR3 in amino acids: CSASLLAGPSRDTQYF. CDR3 DNA sequence: TGCAGTGCTAGTCTCCTAGCGGGCCCCAGTCGGGATACGCAGTATTTT.

Regarding this clonotype: Possible read error: a much larger clone is one base away. The chain recombines TRBV5-8 with TRBJ1-2, with D uncertain. Germline V CDR1 and CDR2: SGHTS, YDEGEE. The CDR3 has 16 residues. The CDR3 protein is CASDSAHPRKTYGYAF. DNA of the CDR3: TGTGCCAGCGACTCTGCTCATCCACGAAAGACCTATGGCTACGCCTTC.

In its sample, this clonotype was seen many times. CDR3 amino acids: CSAGDRLLRNEQFF. CDR3 coding DNA: TGCAGTGCTGGGGACAGGCTCCTCCGGAATGAGCAGTTCTTC. This chain joins TRBV20-1 and TRBJ2-1; TRBD1 aligns across 8 bases. Germline V lookup: CDR1 DFQATT, CDR2 SNEGSKA (reference sequence). Trimming removed 5 bases from V and 7 bases from J; junction bases left unmatched: 10. The CDR3 consists of 14 residues.

At least ten counts were recorded for this clonotype. The chain couples TRBV19 to TRBJ2-7; no definite D call. CDR1 is LNHDA and CDR2 is SQIVND in the germline V gene (reference sequence). The CDR3 length is 16 residues. Deletions cut 5 bases from V and 3 bases from J, with 20 bases between. DNA of the CDR3: TGTGCCAGTAGTCGATCTACCGAGCGACTGGACTACGAGCAGTACTTC. Amino acids: CASSRSTERLDYEQYF.

As to this clonotype: This sequence may be a read error, since a much larger clone differs from it by one base. The V and J genes are TRBV28 and TRBJ1-1; possible D gene TRBD1, 5 bases. The CDR3 sequence is 14 residues long. Germline V gene data show CDR1 as MDHEN and CDR2 as SYDVKM. CDR3 sequence: CASSFVGEHTEALF. The CDR3, as DNA: TGTGCCAGCAGTTTCGTGGGGGAACACACTGAAGCTCTCTTT.

This clonotype was recorded only once. A much larger clone sits a single nucleotide away, making a read error possible. The rearrangement links TRBV12-3 or TRBV12-4 to TRBJ1-2; D gene uncertain. V was cut by 4 bases and J by 4 bases, with 22 bases left in between. This CDR3 region has 17 residues. The CDR3 loop reads CASSSVHSFRKTYGYTF. The CDR3 bases are TGTGCCAGCAGTTCTGTCCACAGCTTCCGAAAGACCTATGGCTACACCTTC.

This clonotype was found many times. The chain employs TRBV5-1 and TRBJ2-5; the D gene is possibly TRBD1 (6 bases). V was cut by 0 bases and J by 7 bases, with 16 bases left in between. The CDR3 runs to 15 residues. Germline CDR1 SGHRS, CDR2 YFSETQ. The CDR3 reads CASSLDYEARGTQYF. The CDR3, as DNA: TGCGCCAGCAGCTTGGACTACGAGGCCAGGGGGACCCAGTACTTC.

Notes on this clonotype: A junction end diverges from the germline sequence, so it may reflect a read error. The rearrangement joins TRBV6-4 to TRBJ2-2; D uncertain. Germline CDR1 reads MRHNA; CDR2 reads SNTAGT. The CDR3 totals 13 residues. In DNA, the CDR3 is TGTGTCAGCAGTGACGGGAACACCGGGGAGCTGTTTTTT. Translation gives CVSSDGNTGELFF.

Many counts were recorded for this clonotype. This rearrangement joins TRBV5-1 to TRBJ1-2; D unclear. Germline V lookup: CDR1 SGHRS, CDR2 YFSETQ. The CDR3 covers 16 residues. V was clipped by 5 bases and J by 4 bases, with 21 bases between them. The DNA of the CDR3 is TGCGCCAGCAGGAATCAATCGGTTCGAAAGACCTATGGCTACACCTTC. Protein: CASRNQSVRKTYGYTF.

Concerning this clonotype itself: A much more abundant neighbour one base away suggests this may be a read error. CDR3 nucleotides: TGCAGTGCTAGAGGGACAGGCCCGCGCAAGCAGCCCCAGCATTTT. Its protein product is CSARGTGPRKQPQHF. The chain has TRBV20-1 and TRBJ1-5; 7 bases are shared with TRBD1. Germline loops: CDR1 DFQATT, CDR2 SNEGSKA (reference sequence). The CDR3 runs to 15 residues.

This clonotype was observed at least ten times. The J gene is TRBJ2-2, the V gene TRBV2; 8 bases line up with TRBD2. With 6 bases clipped from V and 3 bases from J, the junction kept 3 bases outside the gene matches. Germline values: CDR1 SNHLY, CDR2 FYNNEI. The CDR3 consists of 14 residues. CDR3 sequence reads: CASSLLADTGELFF. The CDR3 nucleotides are TGTGCCAGCAGCTTACTAGCGGACACCGGGGAGCTGTTTTTT.

This clonotype was counted a single time. The V and J genes are TRBV4-2 and TRBJ1-5; 8 nucleotides match TRBD1. This CDR3 has 16 residues. Looked up from germline, CDR1 is LGHNA and CDR2 is YNFKEQ. Trimming took 7 bases from V and 6 from J; bases not matched to a gene: 14. The CDR3 nucleotides read TGTGCCAGCAACCAGGAATGGACAGGGCCACCTCAGCCCCAGCATTTT. Protein product: CASNQEWTGPPQPQHF.

This clonotype showed up just a few times. Just one base apart from a much larger clone, this may be a read error. The rearrangement joins TRBV7-9 to TRBJ2-1, with 8 bases lining up with TRBD2. Germline trimming cut 5 bases from V and 10 bases from J; bases unmatched to any gene: 13. From germline, CDR1 is SEHNR and CDR2 FQNEAQ (reference sequence). This CDR3 spans 15 amino acids. In DNA form, the CDR3 reads TGTGCCAGCAGCCAGGGACTAGTGGGAGGGGAGGAGCAGTTCTTC. Translating gives CASSQGLVGGEEQFF.

There are many counts of this clonotype. This chain connects TRBV6-5 to TRBJ2-3, with D maybe TRBD1 (6 bases). CDR1 and CDR2 (germline): MNHEY, SVGAGI. CDR3 length: 16 residues. V lost 8 bases to trimming and J lost 2 bases, with 20 bases between them. The CDR3, as DNA: TGTGCCAGCTCTCCTAGGGGGTACATTTACACAGATACGCAGTATTTT. It encodes CASSPRGYIYTDTQYF.